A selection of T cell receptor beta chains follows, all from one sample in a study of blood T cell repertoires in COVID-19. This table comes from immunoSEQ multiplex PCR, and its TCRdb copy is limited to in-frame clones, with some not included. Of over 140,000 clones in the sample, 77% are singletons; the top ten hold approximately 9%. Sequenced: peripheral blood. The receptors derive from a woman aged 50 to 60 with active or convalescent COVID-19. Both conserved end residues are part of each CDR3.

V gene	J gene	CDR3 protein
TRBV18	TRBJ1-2	CASSRSLILGYTF
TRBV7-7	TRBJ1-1	CASSRDRDTEAFF
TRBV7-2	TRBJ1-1	CASSLALGGGGNTEAFF
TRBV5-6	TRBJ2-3	CASSRDSWAQYF
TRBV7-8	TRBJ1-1	CASSSFNMNTEAFF
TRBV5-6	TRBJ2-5	CASSFRDTEPNQETQYF
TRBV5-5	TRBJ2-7	CASSLAGQSYEQYF
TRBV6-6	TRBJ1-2	CASSLQGFPTNYGYTF
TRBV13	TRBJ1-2	CASSFQRNYGYTF
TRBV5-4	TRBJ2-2	CASSTAGTGLGGELFF
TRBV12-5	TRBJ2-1	CASGLETGSQSYNEQFF
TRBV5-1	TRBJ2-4	CASSPGQGATKNIQYF
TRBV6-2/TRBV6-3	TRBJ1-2	CASSPRDRLYYGYTF
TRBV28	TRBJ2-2	CASSRGLAGADPRAGELFF
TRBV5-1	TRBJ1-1	CASSVAGVRNTEAFF
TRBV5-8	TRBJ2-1	CASSSDRGGYNEQFF
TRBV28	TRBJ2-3	CASSSLIWGSHTDTQYF
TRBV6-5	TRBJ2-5	CASSLGGWETQYF
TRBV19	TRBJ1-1	CASSPWDSLNTEAFF
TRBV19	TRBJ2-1	CASSPGRGASYNEQFF
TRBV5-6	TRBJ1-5	CASSSDRLNQPQHF
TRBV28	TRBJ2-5	CASSLGTSGRFGETQYF
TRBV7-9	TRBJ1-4	CASSLDGGTNEKLFF
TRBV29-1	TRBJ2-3	CTGQEHSTDTQYF
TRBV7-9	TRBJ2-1	CASSLIAGVFNEQFF
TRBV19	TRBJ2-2	CASSHTGVGANTGELFF
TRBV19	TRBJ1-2	CASSIRTETLIYGYTF
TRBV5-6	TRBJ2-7	CASSLRVAGGHTYEQYF
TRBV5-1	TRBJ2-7	CASSTGLAGGWYF
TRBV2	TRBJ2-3	CASVGTSGDTQYF
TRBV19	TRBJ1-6	CASSLQGAGRVDSPLHF
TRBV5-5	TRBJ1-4	CASSSGQGARSEKLFF
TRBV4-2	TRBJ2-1	CASSQELGLYNEQFF
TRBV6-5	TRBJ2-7	CASRMKYRGLYEQYF
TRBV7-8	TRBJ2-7	CASSTRGQGADEQYF
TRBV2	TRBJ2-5	CASTAIGSGGETQYF
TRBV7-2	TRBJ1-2	CASSLESRGYTF
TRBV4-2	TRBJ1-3	CASSREGGDEPGNTIYF
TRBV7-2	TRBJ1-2	CASSRGWEGGYTF
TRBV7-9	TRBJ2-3	CASSWTSTDTQYF
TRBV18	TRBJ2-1	CASHPGDRINEQFF
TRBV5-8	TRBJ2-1	CASSFDSGALYNEQFF
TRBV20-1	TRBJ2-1	CSAATYNEQFF
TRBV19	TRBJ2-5	CASSHTGTSGGLQETQYF
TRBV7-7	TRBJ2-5	CASSLVAGPRETQYF
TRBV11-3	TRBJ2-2	CASSLSGGDGELFF
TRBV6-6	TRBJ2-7	CASRDRGSEQYF
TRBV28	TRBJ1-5	CASSFGVHQPQHF
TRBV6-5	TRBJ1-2	CASSYSREDGYTF
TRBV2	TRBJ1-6	CASGGLSSYNSPLHF
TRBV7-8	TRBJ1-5	CASSLGQGYQPQHF
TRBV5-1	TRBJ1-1	CASRGGVQNTEAFF
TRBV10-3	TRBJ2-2	CAIQTGTSGTTGELFF
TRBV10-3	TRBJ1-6	CAIRRGEDSPLHF
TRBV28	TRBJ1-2	CASSTGRAGRIENYGYTF
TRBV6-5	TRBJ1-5	CASRDDRRLPQHF